These 17 T cell receptor beta chains originate from one sample sequenced in a study of T cells after yellow fever vaccination. TCRdb ran MiXCR on the 5' RACE reads and lists one entry per CDR3 protein. The sample comprises just under 600,000 distinct CDR3 sequences, 13% of which are singletons, and over 12% rests with the top ten. Source: PBMCs, taken on the day of the yellow fever booster vaccination. The receptors here all came from a man aged 25-45 years who received the YFV17D yellow fever vaccine.

The chain has TRBV10-3 and TRBJ1-5; possibly TRBD1 for D (5 bases). Trimming removed 4 bases at V and 3 bases at J, with 10 bases between. The CDR3 consists of 14 residues. Germline V gene sequence: CDR1 ENHRY, CDR2 SYGVKD. CDR3 DNA sequence: TGTGCCATCAGTGGCTCAGGGACCAATCAGCCCCAGCATTTT. This sequence encodes CAISGSGTNQPQHF.

V is TRBV12-3 or TRBV12-4 and J is TRBJ1-1; no definite D call. The germline V and J ends were trimmed by 8 bases and 8 bases, with 18 bases remaining between them. There are 13 residues in the CDR3. The CDR3 nucleotides read TGTGCCAGCGGGCTTTCCGATCCAAGGGAAGCTTTCTTT. Protein: CASGLSDPREAFF.

The genes are TRBV5-5 and TRBJ2-7; maybe TRBD1 (5 bases). Per germline, CDR1 SGHKS and CDR2 YYEKEE (reference sequence). CDR3 length equals 15 residues. V lost 4 bases, J lost 2 bases, and 16 bases lay in between. CDR3 bases: TGTGCCAGCAGCACCTCTTCAGGACAAACCTACGAGCAGTACTTC. This codes for CASSTSSGQTYEQYF.

This clonotype was seen more than once but under ten times. The CDR3 DNA sequence: TGCAGTGCTAGTAGCCTAGCGGAGGCCTTAGAGCAGTACTTC. This encodes CSASSLAEALEQYF. This chain links TRBV20-1 with TRBJ2-7, with 7 bases fitting TRBD2. Germline V gene sequence: CDR1 DFQATT, CDR2 SNEGSKA (reference sequence). With V trimmed by 3 bases and J by 7 bases, 12 bases remained unmatched. CDR3 length: 14 residues.

This clonotype showed up just a few times. This CDR3 is missing its conserved last phenylalanine or tryptophan, likely due to a read error. The DNA is left out, because the CDR3 cannot be placed on it with certainty; the CDR3 is given as TCRdb lists it. The rearrangement links TRBV7-9 to TRBJ2-1; the listed D gene, TRBD2, was not tested against the DNA. 12 amino acids form the CDR3, both terminal residues included. Looked up from germline, CDR1 is SEHNR and CDR2 is FQNEAQ (reference sequence). The CDR3 loop reads CASSLDTGTTFL.

This clonotype occurred a few times. V is TRBV19 and J is TRBJ1-5; D is ambiguous. The CDR3 is 14 amino acids. Germline values: CDR1 LNHDA, CDR2 SQIVND (reference sequence). Trimming shortened V by 7 bases and J by 0 bases, and 10 bases separated the two germline ends. Written as DNA, the CDR3 is TGTGCCAGTACCATCGGAGGTAGCAATCAGCCCCAGCATTTT. This sequence encodes CASTIGGSNQPQHF.

The chain is built from TRBV29-1 and TRBJ1-5, with D unclear. This CDR3 region has 14 residues. Germline CDR1 and CDR2: SQVTM and ANQGSEA. V was pared by 4 bases and J by 2 bases, with 12 bases between. In nucleotides, the CDR3 is TGCAGCGTTGGTTCACACGAGGGCAATCAGCCCCAGCATTTT. It encodes CSVGSHEGNQPQHF.

The chain is built from TRBV12-3 or TRBV12-4 and TRBJ1-2; TRBD1 matches 10 bases. CDR3 size: 13 residues. V lost 3 bases to trimming and J lost 7 bases; unmatched junction nucleotides: 2. The CDR3 DNA follows: TGTGCCAGCAGTTTGGGACAGGGGACTGGCTACACCTTC. Translating gives CASSLGQGTGYTF.

This clonotype was counted between two and nine times. The chain is built from TRBV5-1 and TRBJ2-5; TRBD2 aligns across 7 bases. J lost 3 bases, V lost 4 bases, and 6 bases had no gene match. Germline CDR1 is SGHRS and CDR2 is YFSETQ. The CDR3 is made up of 14 amino acids. CDR3 nucleotides: TGCGCCAGCAGCCCTAGCGGTACGAAAGAGACCCAGTACTTC. This sequence encodes CASSPSGTKETQYF.

The chain has TRBV27 and TRBJ2-5; 7 nucleotides line up with TRBD2. CDR1 and CDR2 (germline): MNHEY, SMNVEV (reference sequence). CDR3 length: 14 residues. V was clipped by 3 bases and J by 5 bases; unmatched bases: 6. For the CDR3, the DNA is TGTGCCAGCAGTTTTCAGTTGGGGGGGGAGACCCAGTACTTC. Translation: CASSFQLGGETQYF.

This clonotype was found a few times. The chain combines TRBV6-5 with TRBJ2-7, with 7 positions matching TRBD2. V shed 2 bases and J 0 bases; nucleotides not matched to a gene: 4. CDR3 length: 15 amino acids. Germline V gives CDR1 MNHEY, CDR2 SVGAGI. As DNA, the CDR3 is TGTGCCAGCAGTTACAGGGACTACAGCTCCTACGAGCAGTACTTC. Amino acid sequence: CASSYRDYSSYEQYF.

This clonotype has ten or more counts. The chain employs TRBV20-1 and TRBJ1-1, with 11 bases matching TRBD1. The CDR3 contains 13 residues. With 5 bases clipped from V and 4 bases from J, the junction kept 3 bases outside the gene matches. Germline V gene sequence: CDR1 DFQATT, CDR2 SNEGSKA (reference sequence). CDR3 sequence (DNA): TGCAGTGCTCCCGGGACAGGGGGCACTGAAGCTTTCTTT. Its protein product is CSAPGTGGTEAFF.

To note about this clonotype: A much larger clone lies a single base off, so this may be a read error. This chain connects TRBV6-2 or TRBV6-3 to TRBJ2-5, with D unresolved. Between the trimmed V and J ends, which lost 2 bases and 5 bases, there was a span of 3 bases. The CDR3 length is 11 residues. CDR1 is MNHEY, CDR2 SVGEGT, per germline. CDR3 nucleotides: TGTGCCAGCAGTTACGTGGAGACCCAGTACTTC. This codes for CASSYVETQYF.

In this sample, this clonotype turned up a few times. The chain combines TRBV20-1 with TRBJ2-1, with 9 bases aligning to TRBD2. The V gene's germline CDR1 is DFQATT and CDR2 SNEGSKA (reference sequence). The CDR3 length is 14 residues. J lost 7 bases, V lost 7 bases, and 11 bases had no gene match. The CDR3 DNA reads as TGCAGTGGTAAAGCGGGAGGAGGGGGAAATGAGCAGTTCTTC. It specifies CSGKAGGGGNEQFF.

Only a few counts were recorded for this clonotype. The chain recombines TRBV28 with TRBJ2-5, with unresolved D. CDR1 is MDHEN, CDR2 SYDVKM, per germline. With 2 bases removed from V and 3 bases from J, the gap between germline ends came to 7 bases. The CDR3 length is 13 residues. CDR3 bases: TGTGCCAGCAGTTTAAGGCAGAAAGAGACCCAGTACTTC. This translates into CASSLRQKETQYF.

This chain uses TRBV5-1 with TRBJ2-3, with 7 bases lining up with TRBD2. This CDR3 is built from 16 residues. Germline V gene lookup returns CDR1 SGHRS and CDR2 YFSETQ. Losses at the gene ends were 0 bases for V and 6 bases for J; bases not matched to a gene: 10. CDR3 DNA sequence: TGCGCCAGCAGCTTGGAGGGCGGGGACTACGAGGATACGCAGTATTTT. As protein: CASSLEGGDYEDTQYF.

In this sample, this clonotype turned up a few times. The CDR3: CASSLFPPIGGGEWVSSYNEQFF. The DNA of the CDR3 is TGTGCCAGCAGCTTATTCCCCCCGATTGGCGGGGGAGAGTGGGTAAGCTCCTACAATGAGCAGTTCTTC. J is TRBJ2-1 and V is TRBV7-4, with 7 nucleotides matching TRBD2. The ends lost 2 bases at V and 0 bases at J; junction bases unmatched: 25. Germline values: CDR1 SGHVT, CDR2 SQSDAQ. The CDR3 runs to 23 residues.